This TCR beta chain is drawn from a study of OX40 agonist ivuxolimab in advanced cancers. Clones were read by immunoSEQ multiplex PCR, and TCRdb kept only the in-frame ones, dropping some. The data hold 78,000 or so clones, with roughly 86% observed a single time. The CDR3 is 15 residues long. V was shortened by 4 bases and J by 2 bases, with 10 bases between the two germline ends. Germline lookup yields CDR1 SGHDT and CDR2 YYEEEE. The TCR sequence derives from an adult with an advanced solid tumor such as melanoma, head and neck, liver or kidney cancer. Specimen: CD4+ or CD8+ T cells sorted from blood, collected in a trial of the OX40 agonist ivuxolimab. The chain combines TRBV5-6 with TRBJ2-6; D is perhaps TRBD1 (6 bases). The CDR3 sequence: CASSRRQAGANVLTF. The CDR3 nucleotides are TGTGCCAGCAGCAGAAGACAGGCTGGGGCCAACGTCCTGACTTTC.